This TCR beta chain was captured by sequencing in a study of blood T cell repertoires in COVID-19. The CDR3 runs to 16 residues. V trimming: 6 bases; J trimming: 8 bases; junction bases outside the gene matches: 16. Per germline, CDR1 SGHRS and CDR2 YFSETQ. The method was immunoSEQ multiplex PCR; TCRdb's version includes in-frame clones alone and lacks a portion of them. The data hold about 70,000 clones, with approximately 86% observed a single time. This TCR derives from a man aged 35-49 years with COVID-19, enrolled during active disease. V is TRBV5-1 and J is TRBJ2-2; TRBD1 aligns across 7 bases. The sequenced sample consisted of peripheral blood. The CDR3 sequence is CASNPTGQSHRGELFF. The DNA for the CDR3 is TGCGCCAGCAATCCTACGGGACAGAGCCATAGGGGGGAGCTGTTTTTT.